Each of the 24 T cell receptor beta chains below was sequenced from the same sample in a study of shared clonotypes between healthy human individuals. It was CD45RO-negative cells, positively selected for CCR7, that made up naive CD8 cells, with terminally differentiated effector memory CD45RA+ cells excluded. Sequencing used immunoSEQ multiplex PCR; TCRdb keeps in-frame clones, though not all of them. This sample has around 2,100,000 clones; about 95% occur once, and the top ten carry 1.2%. Sequenced sample: naive CD8+ T cells sorted from blood. Receptor source: a man aged 18 to 35 in good health.

The chain uses TRBV19 and TRBJ2-5; 7 positions agree with TRBD1. V gave up 1 base and J gave up 1 base; unmatched junction bases: 3. This CDR3 is 15 amino acids long. The germline gives CDR1 LNHDA, CDR2 SQIVND (reference sequence). For the CDR3, the DNA is TGTGCCAGTAGTATAGTCAGGGGGAGCCAAGAGACCCAGTACTTC. Encoded protein: CASSIVRGSQETQYF.

The rearrangement links TRBV27 to TRBJ2-2, with 13 bases that match TRBD2. Trimming took 3 bases from V and 5 from J; bases not matched to a gene: 3. The CDR3 is 16 residues long. The germline V gene encodes CDR1 MNHEY and CDR2 SMNVEV (reference sequence). CDR3 bases: TGTGCCAGCAGTTTCACTAGCGGGGGGGAAACCGGGGAGCTGTTTTTT. Protein sequence: CASSFTSGGETGELFF.

V is TRBV6-5 and J is TRBJ2-7; the D call may be TRBD1 or TRBD2 (5 bases each). Germline V lookup: CDR1 MNHEY, CDR2 SVGAGI. V lost 0 bases and J 2 bases, leaving 14 bases between the germline ends. The length of the CDR3 is 16 residues. The CDR3 sequence is CASSYSLRDGTYEQYF. CDR3 nucleotide sequence: TGTGCCAGCAGTTACTCGCTCCGGGACGGTACCTACGAGCAGTACTTC.

CDR3 sequence reads: CASSQTFGGEQYF. The DNA of the CDR3 is TGTGCCAGCAGCCAAACCTTTGGAGGAGAGCAGTACTTC. The genes are TRBV14 and TRBJ2-7, with a weak D call TRBD2 (5 bases). This CDR3 has 13 amino acids. V was cut by 2 bases and J by 7 bases, with 12 bases left in between. Looked up from germline, CDR1 is SGHDN and CDR2 is FVKESK. Variable domain in full (rest from reference TRBV14 and TRBJ2-7): EAGVTQFPSHSVIEKGQTVTLRCDPISGHDNLYWYRRVMGKEIKFLLHFVKESKQDESGMPNNRFLAERTGGTYSTLKVQPAELEDSGVYFCASSQTFGGEQYFGPGTRLTVT.

The V gene is TRBV18, the J gene TRBJ2-1; maybe TRBD2 (6 bases). V was cut by 5 bases and J by 8 bases, with 16 bases left in between. The CDR3 has 14 residues. Germline V gene data show CDR1 as KGHSH and CDR2 as LQKENI. CDR3 bases: TGTGCCAGCTCAAAGTCGGAGGGAAGCCATGAGCAGTTCTTC. This gives the protein CASSKSEGSHEQFF.

This chain uses TRBV6-5 with TRBJ1-1, with D perhaps matching TRBD1 (5 bases). Trimming shortened V by 2 bases and J by 1 base, and 11 bases separated the two germline ends. CDR1 and CDR2 (germline): MNHEY, SVGAGI. The CDR3 has 15 residues. CDR3 bases: TGTGCCAGCAGTTACCCCGGGGGAACGAACACTGAAGCTTTCTTT. Translated: CASSYPGGTNTEAFF.

The chain is built from TRBV7-8 and TRBJ2-5; D gene uncertain. The V end lost 1 base, the J end lost 0 bases, and 0 bases lay between the germline ends. The germline CDR1 and CDR2 sequences are SGHVS and FQNEAQ. The CDR3 has 12 amino acids. DNA for the CDR3: TGTGCCAGCAGCTTAGACCAAGAGACCCAGTACTTC. Its translation is CASSLDQETQYF.

V and J are TRBV27 and TRBJ2-7; 9 bases fit TRBD1. Trimming took 2 bases from V and 2 from J; bases not matched to a gene: 7. The germline V gene has CDR1 MNHEY and CDR2 SMNVEV (reference sequence). The CDR3 totals 16 residues. CDR3 in DNA: TGTGCCAGCAGTTTAATTCTAGGGACAGGGCCCTACGAGCAGTACTTC. Its translation: CASSLILGTGPYEQYF.

The chain employs TRBV4-1 and TRBJ2-7, with D tentatively TRBD2 (6 bases). CDR1 and CDR2 (germline): MGHRA, YSYEKL. The CDR3 is 15 amino acids. V was trimmed by 1 base and J by 5 bases, leaving 15 bases between them. The CDR3 loop is CASSQAFGSINEQYF. The CDR3 DNA sequence: TGCGCCAGCAGCCAAGCGTTCGGGAGTATAAACGAGCAGTACTTC.

This chain's CDR3 is CASSLRWVSVRSGELFF. CDR3 sequence (DNA): TGTGCCAGCAGTTTACGTTGGGTATCAGTCAGGTCCGGGGAGCTGTTTTTT. The gene calls are TRBV27 and TRBJ2-2; D unresolved. V lost 2 bases and J lost 6, with 19 bases in between. The CDR3 runs to 17 residues. The V gene's germline CDR1 is MNHEY and CDR2 SMNVEV (reference sequence).

The chain links TRBV21-1 to TRBJ1-1; the listed D gene, TRBD1, was not tested against the DNA. TRBV21-1 is noted as a pseudogene. The CDR3 has 15 residues. CDR3 nucleotide sequence: TGTGCCAGCAGCAAAGACTGGGGCTTGAACACTGAAGCTTTCTTT. Translating gives CASSKDWGLNTEAFF.

The rearrangement links TRBV5-6 to TRBJ2-7, with D perhaps being TRBD1 or TRBD2 (5 bases each). Between the trimmed V and J ends, which lost 4 bases and 6 bases, there was a span of 17 bases. The CDR3 consists of 14 residues. Germline V gives CDR1 SGHDT, CDR2 YYEEEE. The CDR3 reads CASSEPGTVIEQYF. The CDR3, as DNA: TGTGCCAGCAGCGAACCCGGGACCGTGATCGAGCAGTACTTC.

In DNA, the CDR3 is TGCGCCAGCAGCACTTCCAATTTGGATACGCAGTATTTT. Protein sequence: CASSTSNLDTQYF. The chain carries TRBV5-1 and TRBJ2-3; D is ambiguous. V dropped 4 bases and J dropped 6 bases, with 12 bases sitting between them. The CDR3 covers 13 residues. The germline V gene encodes CDR1 SGHRS and CDR2 YFSETQ.

V and J are TRBV7-3 and TRBJ2-3, with no clear D. The CDR3 covers 13 residues. Germline V gene sequence: CDR1 SGHTA, CDR2 FQGTGA. V was shortened by 1 base and J by 2 bases, with 4 bases between the two germline ends. DNA for the CDR3: TGTGCCAGCAGCTTAATTAACACAGATACGCAGTATTTT. This gives the protein CASSLINTDTQYF.

This clone was counted once. This sequence joins TRBV7-2 and TRBJ2-2; 12 bases align to TRBD2. CDR3 length: 18 residues. Germline V lookup: CDR1 SGHTA, CDR2 FQGNSA. The junction had 6 bases not matched to a gene; V was cut back by 1 base and J by 3 bases. CDR3 residues: CASSLGGLAGGYTGELFF. As DNA, the CDR3 is TGTGCCAGCAGCTTAGGGGGTCTAGCGGGAGGGTACACCGGGGAGCTGTTTTTT.

Only one count was recorded for this clone. The V gene is TRBV27, the J gene TRBJ2-5; 12 positions agree with TRBD2. The V and J ends lost 3 bases and 7 bases, in that order; junction bases with no gene match: 6. The CDR3 loop spans 15 amino acids. Germline V gives CDR1 MNHEY, CDR2 SMNVEV (reference sequence). This CDR3 reads CASSFSSGGAVTQYF. The CDR3 region has the DNA TGTGCCAGCAGTTTCTCTAGCGGGGGGGCCGTGACCCAGTACTTC.

This rearrangement joins TRBV27 to TRBJ2-1; 10 bases fit TRBD2. This CDR3 is built from 15 residues. The V gene end was trimmed by 5 bases and the J gene end by 6 bases; junction bases not matched to a gene: 7. Germline CDR1 reads MNHEY; CDR2 reads SMNVEV (reference sequence). The CDR3 DNA is TGTGCCAGCAGTATTCTAGCGGGAGTAGGCAATGAGCAGTTCTTC. It specifies CASSILAGVGNEQFF.

The chain recombines TRBV13 with TRBJ2-5; maybe TRBD2 (6 bases). Germline assignment: CDR1 PRHDT and CDR2 FYEKMQ (reference sequence). The CDR3 contains 16 residues. V lost 0 bases to trimming and J lost 2 bases, with 13 bases between them. The CDR3, as DNA: TGTGCCAGCAGCTTAGGGGAGCGGGTGGCTCAAGAGACCCAGTACTTC. It is translated as CASSLGERVAQETQYF. The variable domain in full, with the rest retrieved from reference TRBV13 and TRBJ2-5, is AAGVIQSPRHLIKEKRETATLKCYPIPRHDTVYWYQQGPGQDPQFLISFYEKMQSDKGSIPDRFSAQQFSDYHSELNMSSLELGDSALYFCASSLGERVAQETQYFGPGTRLLVL.

The rearrangement links TRBV7-9 to TRBJ1-4; D uncertain. Between the trimmed V and J ends, which lost 5 bases and 8 bases, there was a span of 9 bases. Germline CDR1 SEHNR, CDR2 FQNEAQ (reference sequence). This CDR3 has 12 residues. The CDR3 DNA reads TGTGCCAGCAGCCAGGTTGGGGAAAAACTGTTTTTT. Translated: CASSQVGEKLFF.

The chain carries TRBV13 and TRBJ1-1; D is ambiguous. The CDR3 has 12 residues. V lost 8 bases and J 1 base, leaving 8 bases between the germline ends. CDR1 PRHDT and CDR2 FYEKMQ come from the germline V gene (reference sequence). CDR3 protein: CASCQENTEAFF. CDR3 nucleotide sequence: TGTGCCAGCTGTCAGGAGAACACTGAAGCTTTCTTT.

This clone was observed at least ten times. V gene TRBV30 combines with J gene TRBJ1-6; no definite D call. Trimming shortened V by 0 bases and J by 13 bases, and 13 bases separated the two germline ends. The CDR3 runs 13 residues. The germline V gene encodes CDR1 GTSNPN and CDR2 SVGIG (reference sequence). The CDR3 sequence is CAWSVGPQEPLHF. In nucleotides, the CDR3 is TGTGCCTGGAGTGTTGGGCCGCAGGAGCCCCTCCACTTT.

The table lists this clone with a few counts. CDR3 in amino acids: CASSYDGVSTEAFF. The CDR3 coding sequence is TGTGCCAGCAGCTACGACGGGGTGAGCACTGAAGCTTTCTTT. The V gene is TRBV9, the J gene TRBJ1-1; D not certain. Trimming took 4 bases from V and 4 from J, leaving 14 bases between them. CDR1 SGDLS and CDR2 YYNGEE come from the germline V gene. The CDR3 runs 14 residues. Full variable domain (rest looked up from reference TRBV9 and TRBJ1-1): DSGVTQTPKHLITATGQRVTLRCSPRSGDLSVYWYQQSLDQGLQFLIQYYNGEERAKGNILERFSAQQFPDLHSELNLSSLELGDSALYFCASSYDGVSTEAFFGQGTRLTVV.

This chain connects TRBV29-1 to TRBJ2-5; TRBD1 matches 7 bases. Trimming took 6 bases from V and 5 from J; bases not matched to a gene: 6. From germline, CDR1 is SQVTM and CDR2 ANQGSEA. The CDR3 is made up of 12 amino acids. CDR3: CSVSGGVETQYF. In nucleotides, the CDR3 is TGCAGCGTGTCAGGGGGAGTGGAGACCCAGTACTTC.

A remark on this clone: Other DNA sequences in this sample translate to the same CDR3. The genes are TRBV7-9 and TRBJ1-5, with D possibly being TRBD1 (6 bases). The CDR3 spans 15 residues. With 1 base removed from V and 2 bases from J, the gap between germline ends came to 9 bases. Germline loops: CDR1 SEHNR, CDR2 FQNEAQ (reference sequence). In DNA, the CDR3 is TGTGCCAGCAGCTTAGAGGGGGAAGGCAATCAGCCCCAGCATTTT. Translating gives CASSLEGEGNQPQHF.